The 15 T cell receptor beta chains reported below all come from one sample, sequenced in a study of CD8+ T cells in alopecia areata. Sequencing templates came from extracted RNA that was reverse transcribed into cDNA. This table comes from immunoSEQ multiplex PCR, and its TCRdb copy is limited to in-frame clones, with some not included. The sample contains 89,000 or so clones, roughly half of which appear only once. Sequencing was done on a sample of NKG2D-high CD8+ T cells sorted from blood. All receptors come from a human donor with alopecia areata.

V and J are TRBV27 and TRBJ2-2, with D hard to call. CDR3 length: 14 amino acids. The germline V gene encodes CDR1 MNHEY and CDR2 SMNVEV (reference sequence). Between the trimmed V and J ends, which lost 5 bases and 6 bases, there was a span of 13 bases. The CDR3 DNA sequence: TGTGCCAGCAGTAGTAGGGCATGGTCCGGGGAGCTGTTTTTT. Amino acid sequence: CASSSRAWSGELFF.

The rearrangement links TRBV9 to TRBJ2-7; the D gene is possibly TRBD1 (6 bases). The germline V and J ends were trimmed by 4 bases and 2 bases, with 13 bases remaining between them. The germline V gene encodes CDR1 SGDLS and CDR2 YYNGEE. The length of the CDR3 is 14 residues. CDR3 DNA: TGTGCCAGCAGCCCTCGGCAGGGGACCTACGAGCAGTACTTC. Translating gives CASSPRQGTYEQYF. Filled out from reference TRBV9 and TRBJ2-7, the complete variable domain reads DSGVTQTPKHLITATGQRVTLRCSPRSGDLSVYWYQQSLDQGLQFLIQYYNGEERAKGNILERFSAQQFPDLHSELNLSSLELGDSALYFCASSPRQGTYEQYFGPGTRLTVT.

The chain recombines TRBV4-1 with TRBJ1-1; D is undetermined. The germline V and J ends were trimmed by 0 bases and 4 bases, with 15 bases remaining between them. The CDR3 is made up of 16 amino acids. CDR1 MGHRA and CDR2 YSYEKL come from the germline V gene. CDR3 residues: CASSQDRLGRATEAFF. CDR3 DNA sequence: TGCGCCAGCAGCCAAGATCGGCTGGGCAGAGCCACTGAAGCTTTCTTT.

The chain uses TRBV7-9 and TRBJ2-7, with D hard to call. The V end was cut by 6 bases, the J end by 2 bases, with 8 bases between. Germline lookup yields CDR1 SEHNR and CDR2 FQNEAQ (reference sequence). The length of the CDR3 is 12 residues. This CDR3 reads CASRDRTYEQYF. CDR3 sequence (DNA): TGTGCCAGCAGGGACCGCACCTACGAGCAGTACTTC. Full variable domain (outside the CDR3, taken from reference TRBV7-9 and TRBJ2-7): DTGVSQNPRHKITKRGQNVTFRCDPISEHNRLYWYRQTLGQGPEFLTYFQNEAQLEKSRLLSDRFSAERPKGSFSTLEIQRTEQGDSAMYLCASRDRTYEQYFGPGTRLTVT.

The CDR3 sequence is CASSLIGGYNEQFF. The CDR3 DNA reads TGTGCCAGCAGCTTAATAGGGGGTTACAATGAGCAGTTCTTC. The rearrangement joins TRBV5-4 to TRBJ2-1, with D possibly matching TRBD1 (6 bases). The CDR3 length is 14 residues. Germline V gene sequence: CDR1 SGHNT, CDR2 YYREEE (reference sequence). V was shortened by 2 bases and J by 4 bases, with 10 bases between the two germline ends. Full variable domain (outside the CDR3, taken from reference TRBV5-4 and TRBJ2-1): ETGVTQSPTHLIKTRGQQVTLRCSSQSGHNTVSWYQQALGQGPQFIFQYYREEENGRGNFPPRFSGLQFPNYSSELNVNALELDDSALYLCASSLIGGYNEQFFGPGTRLTVL.

CDR3 nucleotide sequence: TGCAGCGTTGTAGATGGAATTGGCTACACCTTC. Translating gives CSVVDGIGYTF. V usage is TRBV29-1 and J usage is TRBJ1-2, with unresolved D. Germline loops: CDR1 SQVTM, CDR2 ANQGSEA. V lost 4 bases and J 7 bases, leaving 10 bases between the germline ends. The CDR3 length is 11 residues. The full variable domain, its missing parts supplied by reference TRBV29-1 and TRBJ1-2, is SAVISQKPSRDICQRGTSLTIQCQVDSQVTMMFWYRQQPGQSLTLIATANQGSEATYESGFVIDKFPISRPNLTFSTLTVSNMSPEDSSIYLCSVVDGIGYTFGSGTRLTVV.

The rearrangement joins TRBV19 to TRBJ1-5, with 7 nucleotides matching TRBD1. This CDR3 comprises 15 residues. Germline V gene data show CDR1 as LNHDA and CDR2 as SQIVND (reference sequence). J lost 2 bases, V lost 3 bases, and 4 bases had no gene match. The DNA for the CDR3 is TGTGCCAGTAGTATCGGCCAGGGGGGCAATCAGCCCCAGCATTTT. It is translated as CASSIGQGGNQPQHF.

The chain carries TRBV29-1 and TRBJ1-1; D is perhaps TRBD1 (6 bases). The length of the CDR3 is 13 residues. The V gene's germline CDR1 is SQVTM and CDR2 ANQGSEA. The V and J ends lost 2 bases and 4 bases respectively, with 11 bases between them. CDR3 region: CSVEWTAATEAFF. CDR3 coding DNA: TGCAGCGTTGAATGGACAGCGGCCACTGAAGCTTTCTTT.

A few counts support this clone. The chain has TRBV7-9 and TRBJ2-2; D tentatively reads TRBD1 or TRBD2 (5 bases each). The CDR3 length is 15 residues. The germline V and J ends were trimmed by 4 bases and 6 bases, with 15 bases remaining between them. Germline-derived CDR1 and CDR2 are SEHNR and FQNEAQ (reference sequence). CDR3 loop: CASSSGDLASGELFF. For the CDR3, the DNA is TGTGCCAGCAGCTCCGGGGACCTGGCATCCGGGGAGCTGTTTTTT.

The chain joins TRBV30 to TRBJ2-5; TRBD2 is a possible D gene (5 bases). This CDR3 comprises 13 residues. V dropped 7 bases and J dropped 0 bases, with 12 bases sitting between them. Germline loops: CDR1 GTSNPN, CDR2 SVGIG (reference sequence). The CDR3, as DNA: TGTGCCTCCCAAGCGGCAAACCAAGAGACCCAGTACTTC. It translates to CASQAANQETQYF. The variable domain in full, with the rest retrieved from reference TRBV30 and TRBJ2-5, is SQTIHQWPATLVQPVGSPLSLECTVEGTSNPNLYWYRQAAGRGLQLLFYSVGIGQISSEVPQNLSASRPQDRQFILSSKKLLLSDSGFYLCASQAANQETQYFGPGTRLLVL.

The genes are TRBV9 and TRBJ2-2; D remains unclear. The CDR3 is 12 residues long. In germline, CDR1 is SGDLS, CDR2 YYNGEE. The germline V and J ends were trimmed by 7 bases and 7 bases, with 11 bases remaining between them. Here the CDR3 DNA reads TGTGCCAGCGGGCTCGGCAGCGGGGAGCTGTTTTTT. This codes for CASGLGSGELFF.

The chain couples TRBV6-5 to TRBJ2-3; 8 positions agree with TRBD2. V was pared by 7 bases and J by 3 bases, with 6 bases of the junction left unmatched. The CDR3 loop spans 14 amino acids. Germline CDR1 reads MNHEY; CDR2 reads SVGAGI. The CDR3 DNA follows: TGTGCCAGCACCACGGGACTAGGTACAGATACGCAGTATTTT. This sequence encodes CASTTGLGTDTQYF.

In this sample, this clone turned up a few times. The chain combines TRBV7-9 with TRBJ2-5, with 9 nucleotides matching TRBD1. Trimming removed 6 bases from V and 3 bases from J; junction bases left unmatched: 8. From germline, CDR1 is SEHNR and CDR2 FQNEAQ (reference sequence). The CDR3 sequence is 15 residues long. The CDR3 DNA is TGTGCCAGCAGGAAGTCGGGACAGGGAGAAGAGACCCAGTACTTC. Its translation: CASRKSGQGEETQYF.

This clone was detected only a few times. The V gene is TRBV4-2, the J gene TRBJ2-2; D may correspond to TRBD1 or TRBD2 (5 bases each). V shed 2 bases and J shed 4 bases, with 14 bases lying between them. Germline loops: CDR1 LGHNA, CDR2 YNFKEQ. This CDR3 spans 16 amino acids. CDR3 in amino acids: CASSQIADGATGELFF. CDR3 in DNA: TGTGCCAGCAGCCAAATCGCGGACGGGGCCACCGGGGAGCTGTTTTTT.

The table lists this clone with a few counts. The CDR3 DNA sequence: TGTGCCAGCAGCCTGGACACCTACAATGAGCAGTTCTTC. Protein sequence: CASSLDTYNEQFF. The gene calls are TRBV7-9 and TRBJ2-1; TRBD1 might be the D (5 bases). V was cut by 5 bases and J by 2 bases, with 7 bases left in between. This CDR3 has 13 amino acids. Germline CDR1 is SEHNR and CDR2 is FQNEAQ (reference sequence). Filled out from reference TRBV7-9 and TRBJ2-1, the complete variable domain reads DTGVSQNPRHKITKRGQNVTFRCDPISEHNRLYWYRQTLGQGPEFLTYFQNEAQLEKSRLLSDRFSAERPKGSFSTLEIQRTEQGDSAMYLCASSLDTYNEQFFGPGTRLTVL.